The source of this TCR beta chain is a study of shared clonotypes between healthy human individuals. Replicate sorted-subset PCRs were loaded with around 220 ng DNA, about 30,000 T cell genomes. The protocol was immunoSEQ multiplex PCR, while the TCRdb copy is restricted to in-frame clones and leaves out a portion. Altogether 2,500,000 or so clones are present, 85% to 95% being singletons, with the ten largest covering roughly 0.34%. This CDR3 comprises 14 residues. The V end was cut by 8 bases, the J end by 0 bases, with 12 bases between. CDR1 and CDR2 (germline): MGHDK, SYGVNS. The sequence derives from a man between 18 and 29 years old in good health. Some clones in this sample may be carry-over from other donors' samples. Sequences were obtained from naive CD4+ T cells from PBMCs. This sample's subset: CD45RA+ positively selected. The chain employs TRBV25-1 and TRBJ2-3, with D perhaps TRBD2 (6 bases). The CDR3 DNA follows: TGTGCCAGCGTTAGCGGACTTAGCACAGATACGCAGTATTTT. It encodes CASVSGLSTDTQYF.